The rows below give T cell receptor beta chains drawn from one sample of a study of identifying expanded T cells in peripheral blood. TCRdb's table, derived via immunoSEQ multiplex PCR, lists solely in-frame clones and lacks some. The data contain about 100,000 clones, around nine tenths of them singletons. Sequencing input: blood. Every receptor here comes from a person between 18 and 75 years old in good health. The CDR3 runs from the conserved cysteine through the conserved F or W. Each record gives: clone size, J gene, D gene, V gene, CDR3 protein, CDR3 DNA. A D gene is named only where the DNA matches it firmly. Rows give clone size only sometimes, using once, few, many, or a class for an expanded clone.

>NA|TRBJ2-5|NA|TRBV4-2
CASSRGAETQYF
TGTGCCAGCAGCCGCGGCGCGGAGACCCAGTACTTC
>NA|TRBJ1-1|NA|TRBV5-1
CASIIGAGMNTEAFF
TGCGCCAGCATCATTGGTGCAGGGATGAACACTGAAGCTTTCTTT
>NA|TRBJ1-4|TRBD1|TRBV4-3
CASSQDRGRNEKLFF
TGCGCCAGCAGCCAAGACAGGGGGCGGAATGAAAAACTGTTTTTT
>NA|TRBJ2-7|NA|TRBV2
CASSEGRGTYEQYF
TGTGCCAGCAGTGAAGGTAGGGGAACCTACGAGCAGTACTTC
>few|TRBJ1-6|NA|TRBV18
CASSPYGGGGNSPLHF
TGTGCCAGCTCACCATACGGAGGGGGGGGTAATTCACCCCTCCACTTT
>NA|TRBJ2-5|NA|TRBV10-3
CATSPGESGYQETQYF
TGTGCCACTAGCCCGGGAGAGAGCGGCTATCAAGAGACCCAGTACTTC
>NA|TRBJ2-7|TRBD1|TRBV7-2
CASSLAYHRGREQYF
TGTGCCAGCAGCTTAGCGTATCACAGGGGGCGCGAGCAGTACTTC
>NA|TRBJ2-3|TRBD2|TRBV7-6
CASSLKPAGGPDTQYF
TGTGCCAGCAGCTTAAAGCCAGCGGGGGGGCCTGATACGCAGTATTTT
>NA|TRBJ2-2|NA|TRBV5-1
CASSLAGRNTGELFF
TGCGCCAGCAGCTTGGCGGGGCGGAACACCGGGGAGCTGTTTTTT
>NA|TRBJ2-5|NA|TRBV7-8
CASSFGREETQYF
TGTGCCAGCAGCTTCGGACGGGAAGAGACCCAGTACTTC
>NA|TRBJ2-6|NA|TRBV4-3
CASSQDPLSGANVLTF
TGCGCCAGCAGCCAAGACCCCCTCTCTGGGGCCAACGTCCTGACTTTC
>NA|TRBJ1-6|NA|TRBV15
CATSRDRSGGSPLHF
TGTGCCACCAGCAGAGATCGCTCAGGCGGTTCACCCCTCCACTTT
>NA|TRBJ2-1|TRBD2|TRBV19
CASSIVQLAGGSEQFF
TGTGCCAGTAGTATAGTTCAACTAGCGGGGGGAAGTGAGCAGTTCTTC
>NA|TRBJ2-5|NA|TRBV7-2
CATTVMGGWQETQYF
TGTGCCACCACGGTTATGGGGGGCTGGCAAGAGACCCAGTACTTC
>NA|TRBJ2-5|TRBD2|TRBV11-2
CASSFSGGAVETQYF
TGTGCCAGCAGCTTTAGCGGGGGGGCTGTAGAGACCCAGTACTTC
>NA|TRBJ2-2|NA|TRBV23-1
CASILMGLEITGELFF
TGCGCCAGCATCTTGATGGGACTCGAGATCACCGGGGAGCTGTTTTTT
>NA|TRBJ2-5|NA|TRBV5-1
CASSLEGQRIAQYF
TGCGCCAGCAGCTTGGAGGGGCAACGGATCGCCCAGTACTTC
>NA|TRBJ1-2|TRBD1|TRBV5-4
CASSLEVQGTENGYTF
TGTGCCAGCAGCTTGGAAGTACAGGGGACAGAAAATGGCTACACCTTC
>NA|TRBJ2-7|NA|TRBV5-1
CASSAMDGLYEQYF
TGCGCCAGCAGCGCAATGGACGGGTTGTACGAGCAGTACTTC
>once|TRBJ2-5|NA|TRBV11-2
CASSSRETQYF
TGTGCCAGCAGCTCACGGGAGACCCAGTACTTC
>NA|TRBJ2-2|NA|TRBV9
CASSEALTGAGELFF
TGTGCCAGCAGCGAGGCTCTTACAGGCGCCGGGGAGCTGTTTTTT
>NA|TRBJ2-2|TRBD2|TRBV7-2
CASSTLTSGGYDTGELFF
TGTGCCAGCAGTACCCTGACTAGCGGGGGCTATGACACCGGGGAGCTGTTTTTT
>NA|TRBJ1-1|TRBD1|TRBV6-4
CASSTSGTGGAAFF
TGTGCCAGCAGTACCTCGGGGACAGGGGGCGCGGCTTTCTTT
>NA|TRBJ2-4|NA|TRBV28
CASSFRFPEQEAWSIQYF
TGTGCCAGCAGTTTCCGTTTCCCGGAACAGGAGGCGTGGAGCATTCAGTACTTC
>NA|TRBJ2-1|NA|TRBV18
CASSPPGHTEQFF
TGTGCCAGCTCACCACCGGGGCATACAGAGCAGTTCTTC